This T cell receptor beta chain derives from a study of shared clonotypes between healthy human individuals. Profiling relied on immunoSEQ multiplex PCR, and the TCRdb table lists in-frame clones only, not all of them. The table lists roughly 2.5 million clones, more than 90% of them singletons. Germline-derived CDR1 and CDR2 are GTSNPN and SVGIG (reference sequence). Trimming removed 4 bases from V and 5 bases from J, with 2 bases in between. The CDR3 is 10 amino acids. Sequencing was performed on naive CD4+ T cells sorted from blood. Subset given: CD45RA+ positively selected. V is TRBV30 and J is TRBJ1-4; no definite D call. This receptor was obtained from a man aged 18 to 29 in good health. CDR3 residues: CAWKNEKLFF. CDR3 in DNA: TGTGCCTGGAAGAATGAAAAACTGTTTTTT.